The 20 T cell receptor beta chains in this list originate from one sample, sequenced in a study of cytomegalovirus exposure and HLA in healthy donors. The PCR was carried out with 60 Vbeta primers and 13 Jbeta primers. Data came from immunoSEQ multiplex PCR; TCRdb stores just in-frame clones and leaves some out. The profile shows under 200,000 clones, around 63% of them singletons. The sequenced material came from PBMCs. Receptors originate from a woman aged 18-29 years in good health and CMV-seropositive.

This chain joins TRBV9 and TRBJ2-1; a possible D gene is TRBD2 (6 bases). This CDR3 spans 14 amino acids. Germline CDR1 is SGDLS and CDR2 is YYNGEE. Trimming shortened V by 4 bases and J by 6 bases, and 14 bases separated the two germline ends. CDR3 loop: CASSLEASANEQFF. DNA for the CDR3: TGTGCCAGCAGCTTAGAGGCTAGCGCCAATGAGCAGTTCTTC.

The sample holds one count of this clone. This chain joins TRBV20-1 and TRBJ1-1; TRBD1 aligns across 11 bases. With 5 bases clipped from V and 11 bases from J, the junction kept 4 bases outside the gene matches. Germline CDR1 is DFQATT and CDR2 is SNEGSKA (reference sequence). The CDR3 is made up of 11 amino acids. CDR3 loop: CSAGQGARAFF. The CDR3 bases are TGCAGTGCTGGACAGGGGGCCAGGGCTTTCTTT.

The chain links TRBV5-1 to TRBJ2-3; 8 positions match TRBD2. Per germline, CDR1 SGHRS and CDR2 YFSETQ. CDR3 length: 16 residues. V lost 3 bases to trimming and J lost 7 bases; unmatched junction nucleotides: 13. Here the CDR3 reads CASSSSGSSILNTQYF. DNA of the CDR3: TGCGCCAGCAGCTCGAGCGGGAGTTCTATTCTGAATACGCAGTATTTT.

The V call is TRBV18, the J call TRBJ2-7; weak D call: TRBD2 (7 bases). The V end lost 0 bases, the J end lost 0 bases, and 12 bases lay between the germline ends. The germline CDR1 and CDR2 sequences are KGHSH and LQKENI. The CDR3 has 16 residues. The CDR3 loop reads CASSPPGGGASYEQYF. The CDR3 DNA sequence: TGTGCCAGCTCACCACCGGGAGGGGGGGCCTCCTACGAGCAGTACTTC.

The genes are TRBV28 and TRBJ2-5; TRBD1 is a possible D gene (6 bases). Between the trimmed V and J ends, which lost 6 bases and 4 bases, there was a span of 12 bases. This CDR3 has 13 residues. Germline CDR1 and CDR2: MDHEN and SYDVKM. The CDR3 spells CASRPQGRETQYF. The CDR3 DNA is TGTGCCAGCAGACCTCAGGGGCGAGAGACCCAGTACTTC. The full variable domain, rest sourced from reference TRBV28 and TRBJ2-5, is DVKVTQSSRYLVKRTGEKVFLECVQDMDHENMFWYRQDPGLGLRLIYFSYDVKMKEKGDIPEGYSVSREKKERFSLILESASTNQTSMYLCASRPQGRETQYFGPGTRLLVL.

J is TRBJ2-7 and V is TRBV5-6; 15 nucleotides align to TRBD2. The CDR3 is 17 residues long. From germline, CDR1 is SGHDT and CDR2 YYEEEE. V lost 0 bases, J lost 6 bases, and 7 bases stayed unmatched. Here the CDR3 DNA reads TGTGCCAGCAGCTTGGATTGGACTAGCGGGGGGGCGGGCGAGCAGTACTTC. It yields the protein CASSLDWTSGGAGEQYF.

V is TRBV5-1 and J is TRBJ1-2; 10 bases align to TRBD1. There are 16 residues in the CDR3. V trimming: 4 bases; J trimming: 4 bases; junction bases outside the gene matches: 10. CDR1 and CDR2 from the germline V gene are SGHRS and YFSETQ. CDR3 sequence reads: CASSIEPGQGIYGYTF. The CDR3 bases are TGCGCCAGCAGCATCGAACCGGGACAGGGGATCTATGGCTACACCTTC.

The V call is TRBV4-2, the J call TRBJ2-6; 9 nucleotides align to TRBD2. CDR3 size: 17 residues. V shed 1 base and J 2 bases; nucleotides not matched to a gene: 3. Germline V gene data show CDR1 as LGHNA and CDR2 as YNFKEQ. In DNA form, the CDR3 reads TGTGCCAGCAGCCAAGTGGCTAGCGGGACTGGGGCCAACGTCCTGACTTTC. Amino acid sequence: CASSQVASGTGANVLTF.

In nucleotides, the CDR3 is TGTGCCATCCGGGACAGGGTCTCCAATGAGCAGTTCTTC. Its protein product is CAIRDRVSNEQFF. This rearrangement joins TRBV6-1 to TRBJ2-1; 9 bases are shared with TRBD1. The CDR3 extends over 13 amino acids. CDR1 and CDR2 (germline): MNHNS, SASEGT. V was clipped by 10 bases and J by 6 bases; unmatched bases: 7.

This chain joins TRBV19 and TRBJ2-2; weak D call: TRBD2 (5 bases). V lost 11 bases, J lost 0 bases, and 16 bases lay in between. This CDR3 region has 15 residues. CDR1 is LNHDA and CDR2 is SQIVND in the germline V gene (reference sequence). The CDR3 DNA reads TGTGCCTCTAGGGCAGCGGTTACGAACACCGGGGAGCTGTTTTTT. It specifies CASRAAVTNTGELFF.

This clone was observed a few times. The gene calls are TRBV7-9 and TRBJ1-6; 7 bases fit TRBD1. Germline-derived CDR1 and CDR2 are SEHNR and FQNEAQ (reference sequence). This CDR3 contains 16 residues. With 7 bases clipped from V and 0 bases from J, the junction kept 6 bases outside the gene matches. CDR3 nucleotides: TGTGCCAGCACCTTGACAGGGAGCTCCTATAATTCACCCCTCCACTTT. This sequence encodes CASTLTGSSYNSPLHF.

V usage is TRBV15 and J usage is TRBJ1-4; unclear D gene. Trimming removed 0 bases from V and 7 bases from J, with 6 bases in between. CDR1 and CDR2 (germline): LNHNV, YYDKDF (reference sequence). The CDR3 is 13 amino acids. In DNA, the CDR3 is TGTGCCACCAGCAGAGATCGTATTGAAAAACTGTTTTTT. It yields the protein CATSRDRIEKLFF.

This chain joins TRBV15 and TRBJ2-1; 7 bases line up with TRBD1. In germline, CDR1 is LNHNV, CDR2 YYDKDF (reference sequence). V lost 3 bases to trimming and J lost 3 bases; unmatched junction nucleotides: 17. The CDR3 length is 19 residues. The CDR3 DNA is TGTGCCACCAGCAGTTCTTGGGATCTAGAGGGGGCCTACTACAATGAGCAGTTCTTC. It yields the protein CATSSSWDLEGAYYNEQFF.

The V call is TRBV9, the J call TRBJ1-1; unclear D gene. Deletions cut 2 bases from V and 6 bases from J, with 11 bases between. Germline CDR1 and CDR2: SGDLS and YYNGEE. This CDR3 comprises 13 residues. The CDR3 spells CASSVAFGPEAFF. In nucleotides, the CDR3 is TGTGCCAGCAGCGTCGCATTTGGCCCTGAAGCTTTCTTT.

CDR3 bases: TGCGCCAGCAGCTTTGTACTAGTCGCCTACAATGAGCAGTTCTTC. Protein sequence: CASSFVLVAYNEQFF. J is TRBJ2-1 and V is TRBV5-1; D perhaps matches TRBD2 (5 bases). CDR1 is SGHRS, CDR2 YFSETQ, per germline. This CDR3 has 15 residues. Trimming removed 2 bases at V and 2 bases at J, with 11 bases between.

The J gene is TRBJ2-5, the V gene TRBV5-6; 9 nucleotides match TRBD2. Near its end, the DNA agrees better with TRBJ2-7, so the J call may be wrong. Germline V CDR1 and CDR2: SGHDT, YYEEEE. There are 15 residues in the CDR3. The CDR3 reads CASSGDGTSTYEQYF. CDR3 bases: TGTGCCAGCAGCGGGGACGGGACTAGCACCTACGAGCAGTACTTC.

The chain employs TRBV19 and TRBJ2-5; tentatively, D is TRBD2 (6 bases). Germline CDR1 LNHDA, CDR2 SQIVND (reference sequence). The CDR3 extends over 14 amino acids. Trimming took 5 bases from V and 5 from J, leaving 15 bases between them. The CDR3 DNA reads TGTGCCAGTAGTTGGAGTGGGGGGAGGGAGACCCAGTACTTC. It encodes CASSWSGGRETQYF.

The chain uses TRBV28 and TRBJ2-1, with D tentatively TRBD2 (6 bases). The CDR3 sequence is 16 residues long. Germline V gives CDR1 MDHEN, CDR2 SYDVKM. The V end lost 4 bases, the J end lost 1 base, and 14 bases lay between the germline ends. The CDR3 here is CASSSEGEGSYNEQFF. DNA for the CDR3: TGTGCCAGCAGTTCGGAGGGAGAGGGTTCCTACAATGAGCAGTTCTTC.

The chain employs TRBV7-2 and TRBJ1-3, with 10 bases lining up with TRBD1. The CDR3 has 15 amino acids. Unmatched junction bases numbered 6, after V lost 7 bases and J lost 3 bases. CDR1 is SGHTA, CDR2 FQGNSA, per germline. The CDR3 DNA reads TGTGCCAGCACCCCTGACAGGGGGCATGGAAACACCATATATTTT. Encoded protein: CASTPDRGHGNTIYF.

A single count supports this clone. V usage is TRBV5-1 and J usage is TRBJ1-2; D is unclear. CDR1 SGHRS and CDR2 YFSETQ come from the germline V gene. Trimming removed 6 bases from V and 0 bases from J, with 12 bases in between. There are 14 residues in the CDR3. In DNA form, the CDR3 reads TGCGCCAGCACCCCTTCGGACTCTAACTATGGCTACACCTTC. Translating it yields CASTPSDSNYGYTF.